Sequencing of this T cell receptor (beta chain) was carried out in a study of blood T cell repertoires in COVID-19. Looking at the study overall: The samples span acute and convalescent COVID-19 from the United States, Italy and Spain.

In the original processing: From reference gene primer amplification, estimates of nucleated cell counts were derived. Assay used: immunoSEQ multiplex PCR; TCRdb lists only in-frame clones, some missing. That table furnishes V, J and clone size, whereas the DNA furnished D and trimming. The data contain more than 300,000 clones, approximately 89% of them singletons. Followed longitudinally, the Seattle patients had been enrolled during active infection. Per germline, CDR1 LGHNT and CDR2 FRNRAP. The CDR3 sequence is 13 residues long. J was trimmed by 4 bases and V by 7 bases; bases with no gene match: 4.

The source material was peripheral blood. This receptor was obtained from a woman aged 25 to 39 with COVID-19, enrolled during active disease. The chain has TRBV12-5 and TRBJ1-2; 9 bases match TRBD1. DNA of the CDR3: TGTGCTAGTGCCCCACAGGGGGCCTATGGCTACACCTTC. Encoded protein: CASAPQGAYGYTF.